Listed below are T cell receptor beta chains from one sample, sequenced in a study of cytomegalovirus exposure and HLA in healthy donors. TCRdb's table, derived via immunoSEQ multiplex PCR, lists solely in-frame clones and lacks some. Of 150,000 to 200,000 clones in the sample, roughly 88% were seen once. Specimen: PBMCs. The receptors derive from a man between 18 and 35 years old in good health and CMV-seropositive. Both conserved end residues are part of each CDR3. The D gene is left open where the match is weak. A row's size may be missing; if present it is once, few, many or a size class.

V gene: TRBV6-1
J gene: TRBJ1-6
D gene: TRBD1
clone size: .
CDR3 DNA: TGTGCCAGCAGGGGGACAGGGGCTTCACCCCTCCACTTT
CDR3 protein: CASRGTGASPLHF

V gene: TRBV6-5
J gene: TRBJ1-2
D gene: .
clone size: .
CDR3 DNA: TGTGCCAGCAGTTACGCGGCGACAGCCTATGGCTACACCTTC
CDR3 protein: CASSYAATAYGYTF

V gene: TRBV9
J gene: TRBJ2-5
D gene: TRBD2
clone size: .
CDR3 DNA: TGTGCCAGCAACATAGCGGGGGGGCTTCGGGAGACCCAGTACTTC
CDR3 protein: CASNIAGGLRETQYF

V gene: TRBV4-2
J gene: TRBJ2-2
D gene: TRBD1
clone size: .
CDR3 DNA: TGTGCCAGCAGCCAAGAAGACAGGGTGAACACCGGGGAGCTGTTTTTT
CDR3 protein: CASSQEDRVNTGELFF

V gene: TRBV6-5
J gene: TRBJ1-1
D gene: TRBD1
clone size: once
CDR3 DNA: TGTGCCAGCAGTTTAGGGGGCTGGAACACTGAAGCTTTCTTT
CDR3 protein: CASSLGGWNTEAFF

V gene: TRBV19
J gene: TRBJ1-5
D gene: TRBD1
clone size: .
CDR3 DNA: TGTGCCACGAGGGACAGGGGTTTGCAGCCCCAGCATTTT
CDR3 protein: CATRDRGLQPQHF

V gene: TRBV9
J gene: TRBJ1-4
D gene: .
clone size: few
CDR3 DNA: TGTGCCAGCAGTCCCCGGCAGGGAGGAGAAAAACTGTTTTTT
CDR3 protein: CASSPRQGGEKLFF

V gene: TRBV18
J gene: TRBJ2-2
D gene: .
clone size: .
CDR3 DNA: TGTGCCAGCTCATTTTCCAGGGCCGTCGGGGAGCTGTTTTTT
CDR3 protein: CASSFSRAVGELFF

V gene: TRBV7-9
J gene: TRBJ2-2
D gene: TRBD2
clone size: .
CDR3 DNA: TGTGCCAGCGACCTAGGTCTAGCGGGGGCAGCCGGGGAGCTGTTTTTT
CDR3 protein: CASDLGLAGAAGELFF

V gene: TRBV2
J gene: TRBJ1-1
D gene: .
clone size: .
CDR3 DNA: TGTGCCAGCAGTGGAGACAGCCCTGAAGCTTTCTTT
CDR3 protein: CASSGDSPEAFF

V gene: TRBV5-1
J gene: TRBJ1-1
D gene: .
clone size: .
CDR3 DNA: TGCGCCAGCAGCTTGGAAGGGAGCACTGAAGCTTTCTTT
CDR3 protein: CASSLEGSTEAFF

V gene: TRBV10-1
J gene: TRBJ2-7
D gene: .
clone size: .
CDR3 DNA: TGCGCCAGCAGTAACAGGGTCACCGGCAATGGAGAGCAGTACTTC
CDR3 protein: CASSNRVTGNGEQYF

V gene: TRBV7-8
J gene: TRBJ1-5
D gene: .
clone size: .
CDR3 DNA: TGTGCCAGCAGCTTAGTACAGGGTATCGATCAGCCCCAGCATTTT
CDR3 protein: CASSLVQGIDQPQHF

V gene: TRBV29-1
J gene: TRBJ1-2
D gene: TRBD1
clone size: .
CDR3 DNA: TGCAGCGTCAGGGGGATAATCTATGGCTACACCTTC
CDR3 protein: CSVRGIIYGYTF

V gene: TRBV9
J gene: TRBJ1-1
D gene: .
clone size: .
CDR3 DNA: TGTGCCAGCAGCACTTCCGGGACATCCTACACTGAAGCTTTCTTT
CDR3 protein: CASSTSGTSYTEAFF

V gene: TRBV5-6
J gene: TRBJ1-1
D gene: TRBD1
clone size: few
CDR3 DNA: TGTGCCAGCACTCAGGGGGCGAGAGCTTTCTTT
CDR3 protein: CASTQGARAFF

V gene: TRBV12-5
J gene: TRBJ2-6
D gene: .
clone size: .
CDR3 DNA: TGTGCTAGTGGTTTGGTACGATATAGGCAGCGACTGTCTGGGGCCAACGTCCTGACTTTC
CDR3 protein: CASGLVRYRQRLSGANVLTF

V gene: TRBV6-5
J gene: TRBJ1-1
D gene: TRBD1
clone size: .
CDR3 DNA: TGTGCCAGCAGTTACCGGGGACAGGGATCTGAAGCTTTCTTT
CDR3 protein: CASSYRGQGSEAFF

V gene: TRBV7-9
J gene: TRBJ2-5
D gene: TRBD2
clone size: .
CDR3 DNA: TGTGCCAGCAGTAAGGGCGGGGGGGATCAAGAGACCCAGTACTTC
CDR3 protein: CASSKGGGDQETQYF

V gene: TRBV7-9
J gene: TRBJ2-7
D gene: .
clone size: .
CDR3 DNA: TGTGCCAGCAGCACGTATTACGAGCAGTACTTC
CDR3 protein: CASSTYYEQYF

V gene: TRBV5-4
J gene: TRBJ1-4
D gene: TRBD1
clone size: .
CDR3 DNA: TGTGCCAGCAGCTTAAAACCGGGACAGGGCGGTGAAAAACTGTTTTTT
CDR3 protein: CASSLKPGQGGEKLFF

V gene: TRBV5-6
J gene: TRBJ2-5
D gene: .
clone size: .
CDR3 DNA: TGTGCCAGCAGCTTGGCAGGGGCGGAGACCCAGTACTTC
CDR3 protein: CASSLAGAETQYF

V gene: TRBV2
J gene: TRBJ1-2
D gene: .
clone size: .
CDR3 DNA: TGTGCCAGCAGTGAAGTCTGGCTTAAGGAGCAATATGGCTACACCTTC
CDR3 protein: CASSEVWLKEQYGYTF

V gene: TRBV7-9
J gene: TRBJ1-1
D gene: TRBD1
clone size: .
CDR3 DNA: TGTGCCAGCAGCGAACGGGGACAGGTTCGCACTGAAGCTTTCTTT
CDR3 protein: CASSERGQVRTEAFF

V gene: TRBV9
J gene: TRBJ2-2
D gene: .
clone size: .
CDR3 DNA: TGTGCCAGCAGCCCCCGATTAGGGCAGGGTAGCCTTGCAACCGGGGAGCTGTTTTTT
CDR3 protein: CASSPRLGQGSLATGELFF

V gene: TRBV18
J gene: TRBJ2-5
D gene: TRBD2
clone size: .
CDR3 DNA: TGTGCCAGCTCACCTTTGGCGGGGGAAGAGACCCAGTACTTC
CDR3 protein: CASSPLAGEETQYF

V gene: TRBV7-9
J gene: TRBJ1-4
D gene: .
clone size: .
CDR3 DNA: TGTGCCAGCCTTCCTGGAGACCCCTTCTTTAATGAAAAACTGTTTTTT
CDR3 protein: CASLPGDPFFNEKLFF

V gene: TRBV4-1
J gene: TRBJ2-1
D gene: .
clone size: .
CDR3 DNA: TGCGCCAGCAGCCATATAACAGTGGGCAATGAGCAGTTCTTC
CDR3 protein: CASSHITVGNEQFF

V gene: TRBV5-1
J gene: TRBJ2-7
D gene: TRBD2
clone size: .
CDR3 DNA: TGCGCCAGCAGCTGGGGTGGGACTAGCGGGGGGTACGAGCAGTACTTC
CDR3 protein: CASSWGGTSGGYEQYF

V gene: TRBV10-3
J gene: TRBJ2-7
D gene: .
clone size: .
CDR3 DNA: TGTGCCATCGGGACTGACTACGAGCAGTACTTC
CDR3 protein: CAIGTDYEQYF

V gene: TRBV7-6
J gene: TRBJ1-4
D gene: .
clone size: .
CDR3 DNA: TGTGCCAGCAGCTTAGAAGCAGGGCCTAATGAAAAACTGTTTTTT
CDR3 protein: CASSLEAGPNEKLFF

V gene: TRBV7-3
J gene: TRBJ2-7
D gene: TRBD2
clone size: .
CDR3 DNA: TGTGCCAGCCGCGCCGGGACTAGCGGTTACGAGCAGTACTTC
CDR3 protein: CASRAGTSGYEQYF

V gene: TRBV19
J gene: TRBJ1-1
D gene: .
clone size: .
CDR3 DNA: TGTGCCAGCGCCTTCAAGGGAGTCAACACTGAAGCTTTCTTT
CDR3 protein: CASAFKGVNTEAFF

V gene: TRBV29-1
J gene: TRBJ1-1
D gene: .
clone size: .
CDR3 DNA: TGCAGCGTGGGGTCCAAACTAGCGAACACTGAAGCTTTCTTT
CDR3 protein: CSVGSKLANTEAFF

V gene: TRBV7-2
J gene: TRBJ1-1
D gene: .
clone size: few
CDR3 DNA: TGTGCCAGCAGCTTAGACGTCACAAGGAACACTGAAGCTTTCTTT
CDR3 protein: CASSLDVTRNTEAFF